Listed below are T cell receptor beta chains from one sample, sequenced in a study of blood T cell repertoires in COVID-19. TCRdb's copy holds only in-frame clones and misses some; the assay was immunoSEQ multiplex PCR. The table has approximately 150,000 clones, approximately 86% seen once. The sample taken for sequencing was peripheral blood. These receptors all come from a woman in her fifties or sixties who had recovered from COVID-19. Each CDR3 is given with its conserved first and last residue. D genes are given only for firm matches.

d_call | j_call | v_call | cdr3_aa
- | TRBJ1-1 | TRBV18 | CASSPLRDTEAFF
TRBD1 | TRBJ2-5 | TRBV12-3/TRBV12-4 | CASSLGTGSTQYF
TRBD2 | TRBJ2-3 | TRBV11-3 | CASSRGGASGGSGDTQYF
- | TRBJ2-1 | TRBV20-1 | CSARLNYEQFF
TRBD1 | TRBJ2-1 | TRBV7-9 | CASSLLETGNSEQFF
- | TRBJ2-7 | TRBV27 | CASSLAGQPYEQYF
TRBD1 | TRBJ1-2 | TRBV2 | CASAGTGGSGYTF
- | TRBJ2-2 | TRBV7-8 | CASSLRGRTGELFF
TRBD2 | TRBJ2-2 | TRBV6-5 | CASKKRGETGELFF
- | TRBJ1-5 | TRBV28 | CASSPQGIGNQPQHF
- | TRBJ2-3 | TRBV5-1 | CASSLPGPLGTDTQYF
TRBD2 | TRBJ2-3 | TRBV20-1 | CSASPGLAGGDTQYF
- | TRBJ2-3 | TRBV7-2 | CASSLAGGRLSTDTQYF
- | TRBJ1-4 | TRBV4-1 | CASSQRGESEKLFF
- | TRBJ1-2 | TRBV12-3/TRBV12-4 | CASRSGTFGYTF
- | TRBJ2-7 | TRBV7-9 | CASSLVNDEQYF
- | TRBJ1-3 | TRBV3-1/TRBV3-2 | CASSQAPTGAGNTIYF
- | TRBJ1-6 | TRBV4-3 | CASSHQVRSGGSPLHF
- | TRBJ2-5 | TRBV30 | CAWSERETQYF
- | TRBJ2-4 | TRBV7-9 | CASSLVTGNIQYF
- | TRBJ1-5 | TRBV19 | CASSMGLQGNQPQHF
TRBD1 | TRBJ1-5 | TRBV6-1 | CASTERGQSDPQHF
TRBD1 | TRBJ1-3 | TRBV9 | CASSSARDRGLLSSGNTIYF
TRBD2 | TRBJ2-3 | TRBV9 | CASSSGGLAGTDTQYF
- | TRBJ2-3 | TRBV4-2 | CASSQDSGGGIGDTQYF
TRBD2 | TRBJ2-3 | TRBV7-2 | CASSFLLAGGADTQYF
- | TRBJ2-7 | TRBV5-1 | CASSFTETYEQYF
TRBD1 | TRBJ1-1 | TRBV5-1 | CASSYSVQGLNTEAFF
- | TRBJ2-3 | TRBV28 | CASSHSLTDTQYF
TRBD2 | TRBJ2-7 | TRBV9 | CASSPPGGGAVEQYF
- | TRBJ1-5 | TRBV4-2 | CASSQGSSYSNQPQHF
TRBD2 | TRBJ2-3 | TRBV4-1 | CASSTGWAGESSTDTQYF
TRBD1 | TRBJ2-3 | TRBV9 | CASSAGTGVTDTQYF
- | TRBJ1-6 | TRBV30 | CAWSIGVFDSPLHF
TRBD1 | TRBJ1-1 | TRBV3-1/TRBV3-2 | CASSQTDRDTEAFF
- | TRBJ1-5 | TRBV19 | CASGPAPWGDQPQHF
- | TRBJ1-1 | TRBV11-2 | CASSLGGGLTEAFF
- | TRBJ1-2 | TRBV27 | CASSRTDRTYGYTF
TRBD1 | TRBJ2-7 | TRBV6-6 | CASSYGQGGYEQYF
- | TRBJ1-2 | TRBV5-1 | CASTDGQNYGYTF
- | TRBJ1-6 | TRBV5-1 | CASSLDQTRNSPLHF
TRBD1 | TRBJ2-3 | TRBV18 | CASSPATGNGVLEQYF
TRBD2 | TRBJ2-1 | TRBV6-2/TRBV6-3 | CASSYERGGYRNEQFF
TRBD1 | TRBJ1-5 | TRBV27 | CASSWDRNQPQHF
- | TRBJ2-7 | TRBV28 | CASSLKFSGYEQYF
- | TRBJ2-5 | TRBV5-1 | CASSLASGGFRLETQYF
TRBD1 | TRBJ1-2 | TRBV6-5 | CASSQDRGYGYTF
TRBD2 | TRBJ2-3 | TRBV5-1 | CASSLSGKSTDTQYF
- | TRBJ2-7 | TRBV18 | CASSPFGDRRYEQYF
TRBD1 | TRBJ1-1 | TRBV7-2 | CASSRRTGKAFF
- | TRBJ2-3 | TRBV25-1 | CASSESGGSTDTQYF
- | TRBJ1-3 | TRBV3-1/TRBV3-2 | CASSQNFNRQGNTIYF
- | TRBJ2-5 | TRBV12-3/TRBV12-4 | CASSLGHSQYF
- | TRBJ2-7 | TRBV6-5 | CASSRNRDVAYEQYF
- | TRBJ1-2 | TRBV27 | CASSFNSGTVYGYTF